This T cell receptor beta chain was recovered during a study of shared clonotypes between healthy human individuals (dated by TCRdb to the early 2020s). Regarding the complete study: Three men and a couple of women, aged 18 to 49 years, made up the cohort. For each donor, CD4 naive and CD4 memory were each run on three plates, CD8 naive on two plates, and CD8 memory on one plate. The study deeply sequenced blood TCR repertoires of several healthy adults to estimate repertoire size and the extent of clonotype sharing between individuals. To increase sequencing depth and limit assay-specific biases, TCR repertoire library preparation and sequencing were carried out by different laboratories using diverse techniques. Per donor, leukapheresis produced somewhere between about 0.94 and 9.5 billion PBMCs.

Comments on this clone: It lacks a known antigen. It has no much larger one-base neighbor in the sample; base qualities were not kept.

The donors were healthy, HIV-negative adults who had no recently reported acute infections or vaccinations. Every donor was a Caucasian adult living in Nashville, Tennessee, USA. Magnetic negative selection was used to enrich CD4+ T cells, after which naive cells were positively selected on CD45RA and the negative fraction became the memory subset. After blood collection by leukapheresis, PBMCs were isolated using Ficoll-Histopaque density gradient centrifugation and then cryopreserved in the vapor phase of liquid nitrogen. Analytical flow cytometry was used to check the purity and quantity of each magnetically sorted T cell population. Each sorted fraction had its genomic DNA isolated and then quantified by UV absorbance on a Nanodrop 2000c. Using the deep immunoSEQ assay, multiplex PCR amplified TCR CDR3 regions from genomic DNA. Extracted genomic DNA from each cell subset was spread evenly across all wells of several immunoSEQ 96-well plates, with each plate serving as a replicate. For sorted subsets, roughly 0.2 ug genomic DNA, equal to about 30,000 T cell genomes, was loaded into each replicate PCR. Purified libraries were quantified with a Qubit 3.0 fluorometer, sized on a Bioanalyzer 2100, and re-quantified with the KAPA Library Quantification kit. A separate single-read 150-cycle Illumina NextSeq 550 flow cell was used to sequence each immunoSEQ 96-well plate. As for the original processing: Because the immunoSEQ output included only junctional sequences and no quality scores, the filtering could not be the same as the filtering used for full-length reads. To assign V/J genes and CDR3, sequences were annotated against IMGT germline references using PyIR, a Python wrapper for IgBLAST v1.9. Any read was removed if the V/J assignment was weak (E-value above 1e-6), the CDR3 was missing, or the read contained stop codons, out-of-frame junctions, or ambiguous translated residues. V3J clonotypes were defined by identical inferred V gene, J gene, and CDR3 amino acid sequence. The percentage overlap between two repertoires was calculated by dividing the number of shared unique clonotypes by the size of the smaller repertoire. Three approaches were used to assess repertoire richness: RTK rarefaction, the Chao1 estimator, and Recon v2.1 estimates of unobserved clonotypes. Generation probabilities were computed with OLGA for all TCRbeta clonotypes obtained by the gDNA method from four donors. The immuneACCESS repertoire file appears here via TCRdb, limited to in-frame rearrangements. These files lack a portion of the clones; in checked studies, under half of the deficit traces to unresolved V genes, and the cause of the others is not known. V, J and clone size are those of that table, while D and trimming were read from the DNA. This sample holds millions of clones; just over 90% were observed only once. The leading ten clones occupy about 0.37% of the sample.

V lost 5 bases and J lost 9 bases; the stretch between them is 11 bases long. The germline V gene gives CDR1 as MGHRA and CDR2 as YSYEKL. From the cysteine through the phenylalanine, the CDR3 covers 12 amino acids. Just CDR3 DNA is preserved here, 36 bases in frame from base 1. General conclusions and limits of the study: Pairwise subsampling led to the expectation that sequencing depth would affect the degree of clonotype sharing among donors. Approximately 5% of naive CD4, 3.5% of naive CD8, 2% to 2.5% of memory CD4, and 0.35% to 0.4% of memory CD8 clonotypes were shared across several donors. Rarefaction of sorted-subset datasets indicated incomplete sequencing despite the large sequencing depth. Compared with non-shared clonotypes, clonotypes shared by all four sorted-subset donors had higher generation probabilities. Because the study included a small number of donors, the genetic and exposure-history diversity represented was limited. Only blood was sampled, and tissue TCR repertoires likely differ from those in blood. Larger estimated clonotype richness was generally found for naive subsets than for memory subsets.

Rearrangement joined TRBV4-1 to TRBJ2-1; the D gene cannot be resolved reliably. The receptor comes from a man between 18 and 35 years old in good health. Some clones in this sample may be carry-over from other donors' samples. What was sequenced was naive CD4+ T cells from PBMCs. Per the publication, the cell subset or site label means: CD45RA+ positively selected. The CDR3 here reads CASSWNSIEQFF. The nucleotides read TGCGCCAGCAGCTGGAACTCTATTGAGCAGTTCTTC.